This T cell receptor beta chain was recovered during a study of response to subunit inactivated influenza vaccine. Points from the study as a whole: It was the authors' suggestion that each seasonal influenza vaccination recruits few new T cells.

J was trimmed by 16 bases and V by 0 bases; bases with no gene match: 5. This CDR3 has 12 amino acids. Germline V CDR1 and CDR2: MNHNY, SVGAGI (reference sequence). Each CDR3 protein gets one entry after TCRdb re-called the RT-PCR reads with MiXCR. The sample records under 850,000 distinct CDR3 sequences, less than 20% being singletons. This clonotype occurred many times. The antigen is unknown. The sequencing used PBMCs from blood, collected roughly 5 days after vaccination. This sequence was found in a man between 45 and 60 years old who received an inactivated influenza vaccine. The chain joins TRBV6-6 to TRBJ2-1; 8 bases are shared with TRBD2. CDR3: CASSYSGTSCFF. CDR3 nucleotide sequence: TGTGCCAGCAGTTACTCGGGGACTAGTTGCTTCTTC.